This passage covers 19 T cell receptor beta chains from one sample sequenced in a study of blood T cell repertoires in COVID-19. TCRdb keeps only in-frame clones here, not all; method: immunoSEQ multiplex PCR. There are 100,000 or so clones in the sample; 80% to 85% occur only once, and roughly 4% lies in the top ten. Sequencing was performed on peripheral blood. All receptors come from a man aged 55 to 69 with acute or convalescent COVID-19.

The CDR3 DNA reads as TGTGCCAGCAGCCAACCCGGGACTAGCCGTGAGACCCAGTACTTC. Translated: CASSQPGTSRETQYF. V is TRBV3-1 (or the pseudogene TRBV3-2) and J is TRBJ2-5; the match to TRBD2 covers 9 bases. Germline trimming cut 2 bases from V and 5 bases from J; bases unmatched to any gene: 6. The germline V gene has CDR1 LGHDT and CDR2 YNNKEL (reference sequence). The CDR3 is 15 amino acids.

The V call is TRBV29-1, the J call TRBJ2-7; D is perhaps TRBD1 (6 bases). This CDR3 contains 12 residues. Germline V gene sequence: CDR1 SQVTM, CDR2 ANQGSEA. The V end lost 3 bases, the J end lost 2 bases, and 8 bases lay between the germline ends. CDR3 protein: CSVEGQAYEQYF. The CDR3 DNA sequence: TGCAGCGTTGAGGGACAAGCCTACGAGCAGTACTTC.

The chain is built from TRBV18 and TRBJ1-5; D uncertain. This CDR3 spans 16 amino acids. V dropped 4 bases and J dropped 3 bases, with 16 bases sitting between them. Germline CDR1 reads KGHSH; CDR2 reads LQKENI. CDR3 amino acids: CASSQRAPGLNQPQHF. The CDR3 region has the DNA TGTGCCAGCTCACAACGGGCCCCAGGACTCAATCAGCCCCAGCATTTT.

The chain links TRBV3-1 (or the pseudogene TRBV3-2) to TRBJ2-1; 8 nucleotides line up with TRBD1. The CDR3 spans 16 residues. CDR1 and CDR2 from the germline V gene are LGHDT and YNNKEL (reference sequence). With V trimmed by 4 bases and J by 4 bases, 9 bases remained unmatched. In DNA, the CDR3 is TGTGCCAGCAGCCGCGGACAGGGAGAAGGGTACAATGAGCAGTTCTTC. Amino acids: CASSRGQGEGYNEQFF.

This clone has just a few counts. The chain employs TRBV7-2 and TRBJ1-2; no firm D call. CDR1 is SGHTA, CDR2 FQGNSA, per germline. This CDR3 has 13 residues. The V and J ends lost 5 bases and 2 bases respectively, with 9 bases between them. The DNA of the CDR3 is TGTGCCAGCAGCCTCGACGGGAACTATGGCTACACCTTC. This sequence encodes CASSLDGNYGYTF. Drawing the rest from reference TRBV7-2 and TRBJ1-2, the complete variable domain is GAGVSQSPSNKVTEKGKDVELRCDPISGHTALYWYRQSLGQGLEFLIYFQGNSAPDKSGLPSDRFSAERTGGSVSTLTIQRTQQEDSAVYLCASSLDGNYGYTFGSGTRLTVV.

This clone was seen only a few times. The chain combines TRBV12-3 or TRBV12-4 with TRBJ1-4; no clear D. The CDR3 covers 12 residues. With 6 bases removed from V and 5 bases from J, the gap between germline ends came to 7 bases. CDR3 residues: CASRVGNEKLFF. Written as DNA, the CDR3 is TGTGCCAGCAGGGTGGGCAATGAAAAACTGTTTTTT.

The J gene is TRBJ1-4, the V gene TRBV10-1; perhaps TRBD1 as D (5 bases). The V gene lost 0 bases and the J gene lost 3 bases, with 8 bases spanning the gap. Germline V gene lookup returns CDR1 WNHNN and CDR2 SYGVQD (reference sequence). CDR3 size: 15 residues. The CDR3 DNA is TGCGCCAGCAGTGAGTCCGGACAAGCTAATGAAAAACTGTTTTTT. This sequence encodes CASSESGQANEKLFF.

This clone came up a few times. CDR3 in DNA: TGTGCCAGCAGCAAGAAACAGGGTTTGGCAGCTTTCTTT. It encodes CASSKKQGLAAFF. The chain couples TRBV5-6 to TRBJ1-1; D perhaps matches TRBD1 (6 bases). Germline V gene sequence: CDR1 SGHDT, CDR2 YYEEEE. The germline V and J ends were trimmed by 4 bases and 10 bases, with 17 bases remaining between them. CDR3 length equals 13 residues. Drawing the rest from reference TRBV5-6 and TRBJ1-1, the complete variable domain is DAGVTQSPTHLIKTRGQQVTLRCSPKSGHDTVSWYQQALGQGPQFIFQYYEEEERQRGNFPDRFSGHQFPNYSSELNVNALLLGDSALYLCASSKKQGLAAFFGQGTRLTVV.

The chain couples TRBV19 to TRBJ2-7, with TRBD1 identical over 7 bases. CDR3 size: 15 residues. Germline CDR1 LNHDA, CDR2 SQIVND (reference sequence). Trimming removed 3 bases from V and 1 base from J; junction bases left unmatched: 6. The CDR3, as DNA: TGTGCCAGTAGTATTGGTGCAGGGGGTTCCTACGAGCAGTACTTC. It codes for CASSIGAGGSYEQYF.

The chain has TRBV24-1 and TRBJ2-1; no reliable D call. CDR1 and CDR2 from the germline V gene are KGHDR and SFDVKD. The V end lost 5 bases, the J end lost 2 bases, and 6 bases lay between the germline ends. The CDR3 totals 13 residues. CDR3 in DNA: TGTGCCACCAGTGGGCAGACCTACAATGAGCAGTTCTTC. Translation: CATSGQTYNEQFF.

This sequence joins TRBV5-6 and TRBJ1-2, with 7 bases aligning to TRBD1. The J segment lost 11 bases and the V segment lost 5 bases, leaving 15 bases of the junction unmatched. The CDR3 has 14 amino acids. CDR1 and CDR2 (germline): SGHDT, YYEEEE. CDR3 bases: TGTGCCAGCAGGATTCGACAGGGTAGGAACGGGTACACCTTC. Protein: CASRIRQGRNGYTF.

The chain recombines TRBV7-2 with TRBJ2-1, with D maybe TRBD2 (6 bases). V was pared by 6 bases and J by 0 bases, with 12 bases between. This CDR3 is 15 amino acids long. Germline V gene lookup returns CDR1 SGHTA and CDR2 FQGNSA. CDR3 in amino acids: CASRQAGSSYNEQFF. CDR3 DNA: TGTGCCAGCAGACAAGCGGGTAGCTCCTACAATGAGCAGTTCTTC.

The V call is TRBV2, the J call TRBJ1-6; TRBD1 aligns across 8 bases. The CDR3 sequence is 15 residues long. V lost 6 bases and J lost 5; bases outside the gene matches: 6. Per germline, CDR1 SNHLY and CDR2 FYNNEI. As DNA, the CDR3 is TGTGCCAGCAGGATGGACAGGGCTGATAATTCACCCCTCCACTTT. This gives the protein CASRMDRADNSPLHF.

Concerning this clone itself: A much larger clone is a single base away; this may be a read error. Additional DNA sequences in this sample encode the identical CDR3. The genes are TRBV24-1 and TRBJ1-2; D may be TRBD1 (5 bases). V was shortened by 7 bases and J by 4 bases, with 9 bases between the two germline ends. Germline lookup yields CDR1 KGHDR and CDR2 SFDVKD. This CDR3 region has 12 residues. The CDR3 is CATSDSTYGYTF. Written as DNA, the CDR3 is TGTGCCACCAGCGACAGCACCTATGGCTACACCTTC.

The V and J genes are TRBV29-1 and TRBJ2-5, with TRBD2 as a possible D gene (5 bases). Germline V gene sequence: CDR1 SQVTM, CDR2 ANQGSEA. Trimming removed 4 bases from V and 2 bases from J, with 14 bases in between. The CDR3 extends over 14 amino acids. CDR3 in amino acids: CSVGLPGDQETQYF. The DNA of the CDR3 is TGCAGCGTTGGTCTTCCCGGGGATCAAGAGACCCAGTACTTC.

CDR3 protein: CASSPDYNSEQYV. The CDR3 bases are TGTGCCAGCTCCCCTGACTATAATTCCGAGCAGTACGTC. The rearrangement uses TRBV18 and TRBJ2-7; D possibly corresponds to TRBD2 (5 bases). This CDR3 region has 13 residues. The germline V gene encodes CDR1 KGHSH and CDR2 LQKENI. Between the trimmed V and J ends, which lost 6 bases and 6 bases, there was a span of 15 bases.

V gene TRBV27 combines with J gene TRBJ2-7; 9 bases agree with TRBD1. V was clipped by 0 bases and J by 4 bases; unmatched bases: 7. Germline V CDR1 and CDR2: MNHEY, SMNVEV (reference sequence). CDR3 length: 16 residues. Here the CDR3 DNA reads TGTGCCAGCAGTTTATCCGGGACAGGGAGAGGGTACGAGCAGTACGTC. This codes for CASSLSGTGRGYEQYV.

This chain's CDR3 is CASSPGAGGDTQYF. CDR3 bases: TGTGCCAGCTCACCCGGAGCGGGGGGAGATACGCAGTATTTT. The rearrangement links TRBV18 to TRBJ2-3, with TRBD2 identical over 9 bases. Per germline, CDR1 KGHSH and CDR2 LQKENI. With 3 bases clipped from V and 5 bases from J, the junction kept 3 bases outside the gene matches. The CDR3 extends over 14 amino acids.

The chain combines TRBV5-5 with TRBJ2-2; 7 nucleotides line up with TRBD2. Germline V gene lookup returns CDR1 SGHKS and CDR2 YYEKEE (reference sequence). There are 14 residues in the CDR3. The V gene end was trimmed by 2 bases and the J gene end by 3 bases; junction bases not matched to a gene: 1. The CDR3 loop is CASSFGGDTGELFF. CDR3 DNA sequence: TGTGCCAGCAGCTTTGGGGGGGACACCGGGGAGCTGTTTTTT.